These T cell receptor beta chains were read from a single sample in a study of T cell responses to AZD1222 COVID-19 vaccine. The repertoire was sequenced with immunoSEQ multiplex PCR; TCRdb's copy has only in-frame clones and lacks some. The sample lists about 92,000 clones; approximately 91% were seen once. The material sequenced was peripheral blood, taken on day 0 of AZD1222 vaccination. The receptors originated from an adult in good health. Each CDR3 is given with its conserved first and last residue. D genes are given only for firm matches. Some rows mark clone size as missing; the rest say once, few, many or name a class of expanded clone.

TRBV7-2,TRBJ1-1,.,.,CASSYWTGNMNTEAFF,TGTGCCAGCAGCTATTGGACTGGGAACATGAACACTGAAGCTTTCTTT
TRBV28,TRBJ2-1,.,.,CASSLTGVYNEQFF,TGTGCCAGCAGCCTAACGGGGGTCTACAATGAGCAGTTCTTC
TRBV2,TRBJ2-1,.,.,CASNGGSSYNEQFF,TGTGCCAGCAACGGCGGAAGCTCCTACAATGAGCAGTTCTTC
TRBV6-2/TRBV6-3,TRBJ1-1,.,.,CASSYGTPTEAFF,TGTGCCAGCAGTTACGGGACACCCACTGAAGCTTTCTTT
TRBV12-5,TRBJ2-5,.,.,CASGFQGSETQYF,TGTGCTAGTGGTTTTCAGGGGTCAGAGACCCAGTACTTC
TRBV6-2/TRBV6-3,TRBJ2-3,.,once,CASSYEHYTQYF,TGTGCCAGCAGTTACGAACACTATACGCAGTATTTT
TRBV15,TRBJ1-2,.,.,CATSRDIDSVYGYTF,TGTGCCACCAGCAGAGATATAGACAGCGTATATGGCTACACCTTC
TRBV6-5,TRBJ1-2,.,.,CASSYSLTGSYGYTF,TGTGCCAGCAGTTACTCGTTAACAGGTAGCTATGGCTACACCTTC
TRBV2,TRBJ2-7,TRBD1,.,CASSAAGQVSYEQYF,TGTGCCAGCAGTGCCGCGGGACAGGTGTCCTACGAGCAGTACTTC
TRBV5-5,TRBJ1-5,TRBD1,.,CASSLNRGHQPQHF,TGTGCCAGCAGCTTGAATAGGGGGCATCAGCCCCAGCATTTT
TRBV11-2,TRBJ1-5,.,.,CASSLDRDLNQPQHF,TGTGCCAGCAGCTTAGACCGGGACCTGAATCAGCCCCAGCATTTT
TRBV27,TRBJ1-3,.,.,CASRPTGSSGNTIYF,TGTGCCAGCAGACCAACAGGGTCCTCTGGAAACACCATATATTTT
TRBV28,TRBJ2-7,.,.,CASNTARGYEQYF,TGTGCCAGCAACACAGCGCGGGGCTACGAGCAGTACTTC
TRBV7-8,TRBJ1-6,.,.,CASSSRDSETSPLHF,TGTGCCAGCAGCTCCCGGGACTCCGAGACCTCACCCCTCCACTTT
TRBV25-1,TRBJ1-2,.,.,CASSEYLDANYGYTF,TGTGCCAGCAGTGAATATTTGGACGCAAACTATGGCTACACCTTC
TRBV13,TRBJ2-3,.,.,CASSYLDTQYF,TGTGCCAGCAGCTACCTGGATACGCAGTATTTT
TRBV11-2,TRBJ1-6,.,.,CASSFVAYNSPLHF,TGTGCCAGCAGCTTCGTCGCCTATAATTCACCCCTCCACTTT
TRBV6-6,TRBJ1-1,.,.,CASSPQRGWEAFF,TGTGCCAGCAGTCCCCAGCGAGGCTGGGAAGCTTTCTTT
TRBV27,TRBJ1-1,TRBD1,.,CASSYTGGTEAFF,TGTGCCAGCAGTTACACAGGGGGCACTGAAGCTTTCTTT
TRBV20-1,TRBJ2-7,.,.,CSASRTGRRHEQYF,TGCAGTGCCAGTAGGACGGGAAGAAGACACGAGCAGTACTTC
TRBV18,TRBJ2-7,.,.,CASSPTGTQDEQYF,TGTGCCAGCTCACCGACCGGGACACAGGACGAGCAGTACTTC
TRBV19,TRBJ1-5,.,once,CASTTGTVFTQHF,TGTGCCAGTACTACCGGGACCGTATTTACCCAGCATTTT
TRBV7-3,TRBJ1-1,.,.,CASSLKRNTEAFF,TGTGCCAGCAGCCTAAAAAGGAACACTGAAGCTTTCTTT
TRBV4-2,TRBJ2-3,.,.,CASSRSVLAADTQYF,TGTGCCAGCAGCCGAAGTGTGTTAGCCGCAGATACGCAGTATTTT
TRBV10-3,TRBJ1-5,TRBD1,.,CAISESPDRGTESNQPQHF,TGTGCCATCAGTGAGTCCCCAGACAGGGGAACGGAAAGCAATCAGCCCCAGCATTTT
TRBV9,TRBJ2-1,TRBD2,once,CASSSRLAGGGNEQFF,TGTGCCAGCAGCTCACGACTAGCGGGGGGAGGCAATGAGCAGTTCTTC
TRBV18,TRBJ2-7,TRBD1,.,CASSPTGTEGSEQYF,TGTGCCAGCTCTCCCACCGGGACAGAGGGCTCCGAGCAGTACTTC
TRBV19,TRBJ1-5,.,.,CASSIDSFNQPQHF,TGTGCCAGTAGTATAGACAGTTTCAATCAGCCCCAGCATTTT
TRBV2,TRBJ1-5,.,few,CASREGRGAQPQHF,TGTGCCAGCAGGGAGGGCAGGGGAGCTCAGCCCCAGCATTTT
TRBV27,TRBJ1-2,.,.,CASSPGGAPGYGYTF,TGTGCCAGCAGTCCCGGCGGGGCCCCAGGGTATGGCTACACCTTC
TRBV6-5,TRBJ1-2,TRBD1,.,CASTMGQGPHGYTF,TGTGCCAGCACCATGGGACAGGGCCCCCATGGCTACACCTTC
TRBV5-5,TRBJ2-1,.,.,CASSPPRTGIDEQFF,TGTGCCAGCAGCCCGCCCCGAACCGGAATTGATGAGCAGTTCTTC
TRBV9,TRBJ1-3,.,once,CASSVEVAGNTIYF,TGTGCCAGCAGCGTAGAAGTTGCGGGAAACACCATATATTTT
TRBV7-6,TRBJ2-3,.,.,CASSLGLHTTDTQYF,TGTGCCAGCAGCTTAGGGCTACACACGACAGATACGCAGTATTTT
TRBV7-9,TRBJ1-6,.,.,CASSRGGNSPLHF,TGTGCCAGCAGTCGGGGTGGGAATTCACCCCTCCACTTT
TRBV6-5,TRBJ2-5,.,.,CASSYSVIQETQYF,TGTGCCAGCAGTTACTCAGTCATACAAGAGACCCAGTACTTC
TRBV6-5,TRBJ2-7,TRBD2,once,CASSYSAGRSDEQYF,TGTGCCAGCAGTTACTCAGCGGGGCGCAGCGACGAGCAGTACTTC
TRBV6-6,TRBJ1-3,TRBD1,.,CASSSGRGHSGNTIYF,TGTGCCAGCAGTTCCGGCAGGGGGCATTCTGGAAACACCATATATTTT
TRBV5-1,TRBJ2-1,.,.,CASSLMSNNEQFF,TGCGCCAGCAGCTTGATGTCCAACAATGAGCAGTTCTTC
TRBV30,TRBJ2-3,TRBD1,.,CAWATGISDTQYF,TGTGCCTGGGCGACAGGGATTTCAGATACGCAGTATTTT
TRBV2,TRBJ2-7,.,medium-sized,CASSDPDSAYEQYF,TGTGCCAGCAGCGACCCGGACAGCGCCTACGAGCAGTACTTC
TRBV30,TRBJ1-1,.,.,CAWTRNTEAFF,TGTGCCTGGACCCGGAACACTGAAGCTTTCTTT
TRBV6-5,TRBJ2-7,.,.,CASSYSGGGSSYEQYF,TGTGCCAGCAGTTACTCGGGGGGAGGCAGCTCCTACGAGCAGTACTTC
TRBV7-2,TRBJ1-6,TRBD1,once,CASSRGVWGTGDSPLHF,TGTGCCAGCAGCAGAGGGGTATGGGGGACAGGGGATTCACCCCTCCACTTT
TRBV4-1,TRBJ2-7,.,.,CASSQGTSRNSYEQYF,TGCGCCAGCAGCCAAGGGACATCCCGAAACTCCTACGAGCAGTACTTC
TRBV7-3,TRBJ1-2,TRBD1,.,CASSLGQAAHGYTF,TGTGCCAGCAGCCTAGGACAGGCGGCGCATGGCTACACCTTC
TRBV12-5,TRBJ2-3,TRBD2,once,CASGYFSGGATDTQYF,TGTGCTAGTGGTTACTTTAGCGGGGGGGCGACAGATACGCAGTATTTT
TRBV4-2,TRBJ2-6,TRBD2,.,CASSQRPGGYSGANVLTF,TGTGCCAGCAGCCAGCGGCCGGGGGGTTACTCTGGGGCCAACGTCCTGACTTTC
TRBV28,TRBJ1-6,TRBD1,.,CASSSGTGRLGPNF,TGTGCCAGCAGTTCCGGGACAGGGCGACTGGGCCCAAACTTT
TRBV7-2,TRBJ2-7,TRBD2,.,CASSLGLAGDGYEQYF,TGTGCCAGCAGCTTAGGACTAGCGGGGGATGGCTACGAGCAGTACTTC